The subject of this entry is one TCR beta chain. Its target is not known. Sequencing libraries made from TCR beta cDNA carried unique molecular identifiers. TCRdb re-derived calls from the PCR reads in MiXCR, one entry per CDR3 protein. The sample yields about 400,000 distinct CDR3 sequences, 30% to 45% seen once. The data are from a study of post-analysis software for immune sequencing data. The study's findings and limits: Comparison of patients with controls showed four or five TRBV segments more frequent in patients, TRBV5-6, TRBV5-1 and TRBV20-1 among them.

Germline V gene lookup returns CDR1 MNHEY and CDR2 SVGEGT. V shed 6 bases and J 5 bases; nucleotides not matched to a gene: 14. This CDR3 has 16 residues. Sample: blood. The V and J genes are TRBV6-2 or TRBV6-3 and TRBJ1-1; 8 bases line up with TRBD1. The receptor's source is a girl aged 5-17 years with multiple sclerosis. The CDR3 is CASRTARQGANTEAFF. Here the CDR3 DNA reads TGTGCCAGCAGGACAGCCCGGCAGGGGGCGAATACTGAAGCTTTCTTT.